These 26 T cell receptor beta chains came from one sample sequenced in a study of shared clonotypes between healthy human individuals. Generated by immunoSEQ multiplex PCR, the TCRdb table keeps only in-frame clones and is missing some. Of over 2 million clones in the sample, 85% to 95% were seen once. Sequenced sample: naive CD4+ T cells sorted from blood. Subset given: CD45RA+ positively selected. All receptors derive from a young man in good health.

The chain has TRBV28 and TRBJ2-2; D might be TRBD2 (5 bases). Trimming pared 6 bases from V and 0 bases from J, leaving 14 bases between. This CDR3 is built from 16 residues. Germline CDR1 MDHEN, CDR2 SYDVKM. CDR3 sequence reads: CASRPTRVTNTGELFF. Written as DNA, the CDR3 is TGTGCCAGCAGACCCACTAGGGTAACGAACACCGGGGAGCTGTTTTTT.

V usage is TRBV7-2 and J usage is TRBJ1-2; D gene ambiguous. The V and J ends lost 5 bases and 4 bases respectively, with 8 bases between them. CDR1 and CDR2 (germline): SGHTA, FQGNSA. CDR3 length equals 12 residues. CDR3 sequence reads: CASSTSSYGYTF. As DNA, the CDR3 is TGTGCCAGCAGCACCTCCTCCTATGGCTACACCTTC.

The chain carries TRBV4-3 and TRBJ1-2; unclear D gene. The CDR3 has 15 amino acids. V gave up 0 bases and J gave up 0 bases, with 8 bases separating them. Germline V CDR1 and CDR2: LGHNA, YSLEER. CDR3 sequence: CASSQDWQPNYGYTF. Written as DNA, the CDR3 is TGCGCCAGCAGCCAAGATTGGCAGCCTAACTATGGCTACACCTTC.

V and J are TRBV6-1 and TRBJ1-5; a possible D gene is TRBD1 (5 bases). Per the germline V gene, CDR1 is MNHNS and CDR2 is SASEGT. Trimming removed 3 bases at V and 6 bases at J, with 15 bases between. This CDR3 region has 15 residues. The CDR3 sequence: CASSESQGGGQPQHF. The CDR3 DNA sequence: TGTGCCAGCAGTGAGAGTCAGGGAGGCGGTCAGCCCCAGCATTTT.

The rearrangement links TRBV10-3 to TRBJ1-2; no definite D call. The CDR3 is 13 residues long. V was clipped by 7 bases and J by 4 bases, with 13 bases between them. CDR1 and CDR2 from the germline V gene are ENHRY and SYGVKD. CDR3 in DNA: TGTGCCATCACCCCGCGGCCGTTCTATGGCTACACCTTC. The encoded protein is CAITPRPFYGYTF.

This sequence joins TRBV5-6 and TRBJ1-6, with TRBD1 identical over 10 bases. Losses at the gene ends were 2 bases for V and 9 bases for J; bases not matched to a gene: 8. Germline lookup yields CDR1 SGHDT and CDR2 YYEEEE. This CDR3 spans 16 amino acids. The CDR3 region is CASSLIAGTGVSPLHF. The CDR3 bases are TGTGCCAGCAGCTTAATCGCCGGGACAGGGGTTTCACCCCTCCACTTT.

The V gene is TRBV9, the J gene TRBJ1-6; no clear D. Germline V lookup: CDR1 SGDLS, CDR2 YYNGEE. The CDR3 runs to 16 residues. V lost 0 bases and J 9 bases, leaving 16 bases between the germline ends. DNA for the CDR3: TGTGCCAGCAGCGTAGCGTTTGACCCTCTGCGTTCACCCCTCCACTTT. Encoded protein: CASSVAFDPLRSPLHF.

This clone was recorded only once. This sequence joins TRBV2 and TRBJ2-3; D not certain. V lost 2 bases and J 3 bases, leaving 12 bases between the germline ends. CDR1 is SNHLY, CDR2 FYNNEI, per germline. There are 15 residues in the CDR3. CDR3 amino acids: CASSENGIGTDTQYF. In DNA, the CDR3 is TGTGCCAGCAGTGAAAATGGGATCGGGACAGATACGCAGTATTTT. Combining the CDR3 with reference TRBV2 and TRBJ2-3 gives the whole variable domain EPEVTQTPSHQVTQMGQEVILRCVPISNHLYFYWYRQILGQKVEFLVSFYNNEISEKSEIFDDQFSVERPDGSNFTLKIRSTKLEDSAMYFCASSENGIGTDTQYFGPGTRLTVL.

Concerning this clone itself: Other nucleotide sequences from this sample produce the same CDR3. This chain connects TRBV6-5 to TRBJ2-1, with a possible D match to TRBD2 (6 bases). V lost 6 bases, J lost 0 bases, and 12 bases lay in between. Per the germline V gene, CDR1 is MNHEY and CDR2 is SVGAGI. The CDR3 has 15 amino acids. The CDR3 sequence is CASRRGLSSYNEQFF. The CDR3 DNA reads TGTGCCAGCAGGCGGGGACTGAGCTCCTACAATGAGCAGTTCTTC.

DNA for the CDR3: TGTGCCAGCAGCAGACTAGCGAACAATGAGCAGTTCTTC. Translating gives CASSRLANNEQFF. V gene TRBV7-6 combines with J gene TRBJ2-1; TRBD2 matches 8 bases. Trimming cost V 5 bases and J 5 bases; bases outside gene matches: 2. Germline V gene lookup returns CDR1 SGHVS and CDR2 FNYEAQ. The CDR3 runs to 13 residues.

A remark on this clone: At the DNA level, this CDR3 is encoded by other sequences in the same sample as well. The V gene is TRBV6-1, the J gene TRBJ2-3; 8 bases are a match to TRBD2. The germline V gene has CDR1 MNHNS and CDR2 SASEGT. J lost 1 base, V lost 2 bases, and 2 bases had no gene match. The CDR3 spans 15 residues. CDR3 bases: TGTGCCAGCAGTGAACCGGGAGGGGGCACAGATACGCAGTATTTT. As protein: CASSEPGGGTDTQYF.

V is TRBV28 and J is TRBJ2-1; 7 nucleotides line up with TRBD1. J gave up 12 bases and V 10 bases, and 15 bases lay outside the gene matches. The CDR3 is 13 amino acids. Germline-derived CDR1 and CDR2 are MDHEN and SYDVKM. The DNA of the CDR3 is TGTGCCACCTTGGTTGGTACAGGGGTTGGGCAGTTCTTC. Translated: CATLVGTGVGQFF.

The rearrangement links TRBV9 to TRBJ2-5; D unclear. Germline V lookup: CDR1 SGDLS, CDR2 YYNGEE. With 3 bases removed from V and 7 bases from J, the gap between germline ends came to 13 bases. The CDR3 is 13 amino acids. The CDR3 bases are TGTGCCAGCAGCGCCAACTTGGTGGGGACCCAGTACTTC. Translation: CASSANLVGTQYF. The whole variable domain, filled in from reference TRBV9 and TRBJ2-5, reads DSGVTQTPKHLITATGQRVTLRCSPRSGDLSVYWYQQSLDQGLQFLIQYYNGEERAKGNILERFSAQQFPDLHSELNLSSLELGDSALYFCASSANLVGTQYFGPGTRLLVL.

This chain connects TRBV7-2 to TRBJ2-2, with 7 bases fitting TRBD1. The CDR3 has 14 amino acids. In germline, CDR1 is SGHTA, CDR2 FQGNSA. J was trimmed by 5 bases and V by 6 bases; bases with no gene match: 6. CDR3 amino acids: CASRTQGSTGELFF. CDR3 DNA: TGTGCCAGCAGGACACAGGGGTCGACCGGGGAGCTGTTTTTT.

The V and J genes are TRBV7-9 and TRBJ1-6; D remains ambiguous. Trimming pared 5 bases from V and 9 bases from J, leaving 14 bases between. CDR3 length: 14 amino acids. Germline V gives CDR1 SEHNR, CDR2 FQNEAQ (reference sequence). The CDR3 sequence is CASSPTGSSSPLHF. The CDR3 nucleotides read TGTGCCAGCAGCCCCACCGGGAGTAGTTCACCCCTCCACTTT.

The genes are TRBV21-1 and TRBJ1-4. TRBV21-1 is shown as a pseudogene. The CDR3 covers 15 residues. The CDR3 DNA follows: TGTGCCAGCCGTGACTGCTTCGCAACTAATGAAAAACTGTTTTTT. It yields the protein CASRDCFATNEKLFF.

The chain recombines TRBV9 with TRBJ2-7; 8 nucleotides agree with TRBD2. V shed 0 bases, J shed 4 bases, and the junction held 9 bases outside the gene matches. Germline CDR1 and CDR2: SGDLS and YYNGEE. The CDR3 sequence is 16 residues long. The CDR3 region has the DNA TGTGCCAGCAGCGTAGGAAGTAGCGGGGAGCCTTACGAGCAGTACTTC. Translating gives CASSVGSSGEPYEQYF.

V usage is TRBV6-6 and J usage is TRBJ2-1; D call uncertain. Germline CDR1 reads MNHNY; CDR2 reads SVGAGI (reference sequence). The CDR3 runs 16 residues. V was shortened by 4 bases and J by 3 bases, with 16 bases between the two germline ends. In DNA form, the CDR3 reads TGTGCCAGCAGTTCTCAGGACCCGTTGGGCTACAATGAGCAGTTCTTC. It yields the protein CASSSQDPLGYNEQFF.

J is TRBJ2-7 and V is TRBV5-1, with 13 bases aligning to TRBD2. CDR1 and CDR2 (germline): SGHRS, YFSETQ. CDR3 length: 15 amino acids. V trimming: 3 bases; J trimming: 2 bases; junction bases outside the gene matches: 2. The DNA of the CDR3 is TGCGCCAGCAGCTCGGGACTAGCGGGGACCTACGAGCAGTACTTC. Amino acids: CASSSGLAGTYEQYF.

The chain employs TRBV19 and TRBJ1-2; maybe TRBD1 (5 bases). Germline CDR1 LNHDA, CDR2 SQIVND (reference sequence). Trimming cost V 7 bases and J 0 bases, with 15 bases left between them. CDR3 size: 15 residues. CDR3 bases: TGTGCCAGTAACAAGGGCAGGGAAGCTAACTATGGCTACACCTTC. Translated: CASNKGREANYGYTF.

V is TRBV6-5 and J is TRBJ1-1; no definite D call. The germline CDR1 and CDR2 sequences are MNHEY and SVGAGI. The CDR3 sequence is 13 residues long. Trimming removed 4 bases at V and 7 bases at J, with 13 bases between. The DNA for the CDR3 is TGTGCCAGCAGTTCTATACTGTCGTATGAAGCTTTCTTT. Translating gives CASSSILSYEAFF.

This clone has more than one count but fewer than ten. The J gene is TRBJ1-5, the V gene TRBV27; D remains unclear. Germline values: CDR1 MNHEY, CDR2 SMNVEV (reference sequence). The CDR3 has 14 amino acids. Trimming removed 5 bases at V and 1 base at J, with 9 bases between. The CDR3 sequence: CASSVDRSNQPQHF. Here the CDR3 DNA reads TGTGCCAGCAGTGTAGACCGAAGCAATCAGCCCCAGCATTTT.

This rearrangement joins TRBV18 to TRBJ2-7; 11 bases agree with TRBD2. In germline, CDR1 is KGHSH, CDR2 LQKENI. The V segment lost 1 base and the J segment 3 bases; nucleotides outside the gene matches: 5. The CDR3 contains 16 residues. CDR3 sequence: CASSPRPSGGIYEQYF. CDR3 in DNA: TGTGCCAGCTCACCACGGCCTAGCGGGGGGATCTACGAGCAGTACTTC.

V usage is TRBV9 and J usage is TRBJ2-5; D is unclear. Germline assignment: CDR1 SGDLS and CDR2 YYNGEE. The CDR3 is made up of 14 amino acids. Deletions cut 0 bases from V and 4 bases from J, with 10 bases between. The DNA for the CDR3 is TGTGCCAGCAGCGTAGAAGGGAATGGAGAGACCCAGTACTTC. As protein: CASSVEGNGETQYF.

The J gene is TRBJ2-3, the V gene TRBV5-6; D gene uncertain. Between the trimmed V and J ends, which lost 4 bases and 1 base, there was a span of 13 bases. Germline V gene data show CDR1 as SGHDT and CDR2 as YYEEEE. The CDR3 spans 15 residues. The CDR3: CASSPLVLRTDTQYF. The CDR3 bases are TGTGCCAGCAGCCCGCTGGTTCTTCGCACAGATACGCAGTATTTT.

The chain is built from TRBV29-1 and TRBJ1-2; D is unclear. This CDR3 comprises 10 residues. V lost 6 bases and J 5 bases, leaving 7 bases between the germline ends. Germline CDR1 SQVTM, CDR2 ANQGSEA. The CDR3 region has the DNA TGCAGCGTGTCCCAGTATGGCTACACCTTC. Protein sequence: CSVSQYGYTF.